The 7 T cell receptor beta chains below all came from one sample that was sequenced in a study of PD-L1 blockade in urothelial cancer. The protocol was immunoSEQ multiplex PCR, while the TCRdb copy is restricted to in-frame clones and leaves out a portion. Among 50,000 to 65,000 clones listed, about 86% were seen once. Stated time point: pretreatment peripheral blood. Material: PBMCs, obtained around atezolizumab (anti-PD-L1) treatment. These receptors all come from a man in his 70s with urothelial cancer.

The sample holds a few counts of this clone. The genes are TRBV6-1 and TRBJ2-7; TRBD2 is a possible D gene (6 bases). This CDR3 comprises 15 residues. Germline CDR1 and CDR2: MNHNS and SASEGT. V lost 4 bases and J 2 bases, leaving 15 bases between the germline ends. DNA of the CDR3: TGTGCCAGCAGTGCAACGGGGGTCTTTACCTACGAGCAGTACTTC. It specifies CASSATGVFTYEQYF.

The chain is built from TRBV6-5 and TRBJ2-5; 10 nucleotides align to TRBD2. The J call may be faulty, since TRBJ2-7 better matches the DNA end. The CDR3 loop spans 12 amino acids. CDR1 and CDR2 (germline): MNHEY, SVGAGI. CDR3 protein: CATRAGGYEQYF. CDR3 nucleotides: TGTGCCACAAGAGCGGGAGGGTACGAGCAGTACTTC.

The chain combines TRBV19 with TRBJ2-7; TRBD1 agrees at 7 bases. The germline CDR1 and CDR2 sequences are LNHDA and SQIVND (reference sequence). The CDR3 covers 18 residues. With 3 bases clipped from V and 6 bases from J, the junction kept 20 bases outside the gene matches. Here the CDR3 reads CASSIPLAGRQGLGEQYF. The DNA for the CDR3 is TGTGCCAGTAGTATCCCTCTCGCTGGCCGACAGGGTTTGGGCGAGCAGTACTTC.

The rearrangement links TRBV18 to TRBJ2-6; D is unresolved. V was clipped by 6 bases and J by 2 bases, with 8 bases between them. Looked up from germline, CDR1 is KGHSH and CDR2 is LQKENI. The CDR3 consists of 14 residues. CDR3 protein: CASSPQAGANVLTF. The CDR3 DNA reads TGTGCCAGCTCCCCCCAGGCTGGGGCCAACGTCCTGACTTTC.

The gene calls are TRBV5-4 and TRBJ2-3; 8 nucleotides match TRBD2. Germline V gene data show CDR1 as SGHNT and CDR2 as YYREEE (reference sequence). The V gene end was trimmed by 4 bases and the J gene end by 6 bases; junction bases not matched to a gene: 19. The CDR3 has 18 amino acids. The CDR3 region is CASSLGLQLAGKVDTQYF. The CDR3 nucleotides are TGTGCCAGCAGCCTTGGCCTTCAGTTAGCGGGAAAGGTGGATACGCAGTATTTT.

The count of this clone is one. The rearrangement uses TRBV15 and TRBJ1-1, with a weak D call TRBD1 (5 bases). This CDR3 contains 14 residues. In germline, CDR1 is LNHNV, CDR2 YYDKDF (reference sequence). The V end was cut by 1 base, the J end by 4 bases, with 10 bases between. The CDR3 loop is CATSRAGQGTEAFF. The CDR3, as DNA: TGTGCCACCAGCAGAGCCGGGCAGGGCACTGAAGCTTTCTTT.

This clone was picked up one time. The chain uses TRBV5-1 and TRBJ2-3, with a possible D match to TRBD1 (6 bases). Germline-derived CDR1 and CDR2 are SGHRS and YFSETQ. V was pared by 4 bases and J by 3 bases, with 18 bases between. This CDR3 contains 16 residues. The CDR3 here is CASSLQGPGETDTQYF. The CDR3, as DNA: TGCGCCAGCAGCCTACAGGGTCCAGGGGAGACAGATACGCAGTATTTT.